Listed below are T cell receptor beta chains from one sample, sequenced in a study of cytomegalovirus exposure and HLA in healthy donors. Produced via immunoSEQ multiplex PCR; TCRdb's table is partial and in-frame only. This repertoire comprises 150,000 to 200,000 clones; its ten largest clones make up about 1.2%. The sample was PBMCs. These receptors originate from a woman in her sixties in good health and CMV-seronegative. Both conserved end residues are part of each CDR3. A D gene is named only where the DNA matches it firmly.

j_gene	v_gene	d_gene	CDR3aa	CDR3nt
TRBJ1-3	TRBV7-8	-	CASSIRGNSIYF	TGTGCCAGCAGCATTAGGGGAAACTCCATATATTTT
TRBJ1-1	TRBV6-5	TRBD1	CASSAPRGLNTEAFF	TGTGCCAGCAGTGCACCGAGGGGGCTGAACACTGAAGCTTTCTTT
TRBJ1-2	TRBV7-9	TRBD1	CASSLVVGRGHYGYTF	TGTGCCAGCAGCTTAGTAGTAGGCAGGGGGCATTATGGCTACACCTTC
TRBJ1-1	TRBV10-3	-	CAISESPREAFF	TGTGCCATCAGTGAGTCCCCACGGGAAGCTTTCTTT
TRBJ2-7	TRBV6-5	-	CASRHRPGYEQYF	TGTGCCAGCAGGCACAGGCCTGGGTACGAGCAGTACTTC
TRBJ2-7	TRBV9	TRBD1	CASSVATGGPSYEQYF	TGTGCCAGCAGCGTAGCTACAGGGGGACCATCGTACGAGCAGTACTTC
TRBJ2-2	TRBV9	-	CASSLDRNTGELFF	TGTGCCAGCAGCCTGGACAGAAACACCGGGGAGCTGTTTTTT
TRBJ1-1	TRBV6-5	-	CASSYWGRVGTEAFF	TGTGCCAGCAGTTACTGGGGCAGGGTGGGGACTGAAGCTTTCTTT
TRBJ1-1	TRBV9	-	CASSTNPGGNTEAFF	TGTGCCAGCAGCACCAACCCCGGTGGTAACACTGAAGCTTTCTTT
TRBJ2-1	TRBV29-1	TRBD1	CSVNPAGGRLEQFF	TGCAGCGTCAATCCGGCAGGGGGAAGGTTGGAGCAGTTCTTC
TRBJ2-5	TRBV5-4	TRBD1	CASSPGTGGGETQYF	TGTGCCAGCAGCCCCGGGACAGGGGGTGGGGAGACCCAGTACTTC
TRBJ2-3	TRBV5-4	TRBD1	CASRIDRVRGDTQYF	TGTGCCAGCAGAATTGACAGGGTGAGAGGAGATACGCAGTATTTT
TRBJ2-1	TRBV4-1	TRBD2	CASSQGRQRGRNEQFF	TGCGCCAGCAGCCAAGGTCGCCAGCGGGGGAGGAATGAGCAGTTCTTC
TRBJ1-2	TRBV7-2	-	CASFGISGQHYGYTF	TGTGCCAGCTTTGGAATAAGTGGGCAGCACTATGGCTACACCTTC
TRBJ1-5	TRBV6-1	TRBD1	CASSGDRRQPQHF	TGTGCCAGCAGTGGGGACAGGAGGCAGCCCCAGCATTTT
TRBJ2-3	TRBV18	-	CASSPNSGTDTQYF	TGTGCCAGCTCACCAAACTCCGGTACAGATACGCAGTATTTT
TRBJ2-1	TRBV9	-	CASSVRPGLDSYNEQFF	TGTGCCAGCAGCGTCCGACCGGGACTCGACTCCTACAATGAGCAGTTCTTC